This T cell receptor (beta chain) derives from a study of T cell responses to AZD1222 COVID-19 vaccine (dated by TCRdb to the early 2020s). As for the study more broadly: TCR sequencing was performed for more than 230 trial participants, of whom 207 were given two doses of AZD1222 and about 25 were given two doses of MenACWY control vaccine. Enrollment into the trials was organized by age into subgroups of 18-55, 56-69 and 70-plus years, and those subgroups contained about 160, 30 and 59 TCR-sequenced participants, respectively. General findings and caveats noted by the study authors: Because no day 14 peak-response samples were available, the repertoires could be characterized only after the peak T cell response. Nearly half of unique spike-specific TCRs reportedly recognized epitopes outside regions mutated in the B.1.351 and B.1.1.7 variants. Participants were mostly white British, with more females than males. The authors suggested clonal diversity may have been underestimated. The 56-69-year group was small, and its depth increase did not reach significance, likely because of low power. After two AZD1222 doses, spike-specific TCR breadth and depth were significantly higher than at day 0 and than in MenACWY recipients. Conclusions about previously exposed vaccinees are limited because only 6 or 7 AZD1222 recipients were SARS-CoV-2 seropositive at baseline. The whole spike protein was spanned by vaccine-associated CD4 TCRs, and dominant responses were seen in regions 160-218 and 743-854.

The CDR3 regions of human TCRbeta chains were subjected to immunosequencing. From the authors' description of their analysis: TCRs in the repertoires were compared against a reference library of SARS-CoV-2-specific TCRs that had been generated with the MIRA antigen-specificity platform. Breadth was defined as the fraction of unique TCRs that were SARS-CoV-2-associated. Depth was defined as the fraction of total T cells that were SARS-CoV-2-associated. Using the MIRA data, every spike-specific TCR was mapped to the spike region that the TCR reacted to and assigned to either a CD4 or a CD8 class. Log10-transformed breadth and depth values were compared by one-way ANOVA with Sidak's multiple comparisons tests. TCRdb obtained this table from immuneACCESS and retained in-frame rearrangements with V and J assigned. These tables miss some clones; where compared with another copy, unresolved V genes account for less than half of the shortfall, and the remainder is unexplained. The DNA was the basis for D and trimming; V, J and clone size are from that table. This sample holds around 71,000 clones; 80% were observed only once. Of the sample, 11% to 15% falls within the top ten clones.

The CDR3 starts with the cysteine, ends with the phenylalanine, and has 19 residues. Just CDR3 DNA is preserved here, 57 bases in frame from base 1. CDR1 and CDR2, looked up from the germline V gene, are SGHVS and FQNEAQ. The trim is 7 bases for V and 2 bases for J, with a gap of 24 bases between the germline ends. Note on this clone: Its antigen specificity is not known. Per-nucleotide qualities are absent, and no much larger clonotype sits a single base away.

The time point label, read with the paper, signifies: about 28 days (+/-7) after the second vaccine dose. AZD1222 recipients given second doses at about 4 weeks or at about 12 weeks were pooled, since spike-specific TCR depth and breadth were not found to differ between the two schedules. Vaccinee samples were obtained from the UK trials COV001 and COV002, which included a single-blind randomized controlled phase 2/3 trial of AZD1222 (ChAdOx1 nCoV-19) in healthy adults. For TCRbeta chain sequencing, PBMC samples from trial participants were taken at day 0 and at day 28 after the second dose. This clonotype was sampled from an adult who received the AZD1222 COVID-19 vaccine. Recombination connected TRBV7-8 to TRBJ2-6, and TRBD1 may be the D gene, going by 5 matching bases. The specimen was peripheral blood, collected 28 days after the second AZD1222 dose. The bases read TGTGCCAGCACCGACATATCCCAGGGAAAACTACCTGGGGCCAACGTCCTGACTTTC. Translated, it reads CASTDISQGKLPGANVLTF.